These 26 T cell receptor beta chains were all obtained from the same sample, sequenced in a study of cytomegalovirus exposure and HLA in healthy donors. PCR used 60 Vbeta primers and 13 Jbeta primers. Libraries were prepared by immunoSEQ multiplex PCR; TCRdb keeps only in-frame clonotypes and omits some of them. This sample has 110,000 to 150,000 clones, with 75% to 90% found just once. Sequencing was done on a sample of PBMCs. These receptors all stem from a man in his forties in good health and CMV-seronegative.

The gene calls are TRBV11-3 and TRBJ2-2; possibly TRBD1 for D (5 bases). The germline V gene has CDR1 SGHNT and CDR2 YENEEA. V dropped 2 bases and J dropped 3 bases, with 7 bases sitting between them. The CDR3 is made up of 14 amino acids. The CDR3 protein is CASSLQGDTGELFF. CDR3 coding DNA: TGTGCCAGCAGCTTACAAGGGGACACCGGGGAGCTGTTTTTT.

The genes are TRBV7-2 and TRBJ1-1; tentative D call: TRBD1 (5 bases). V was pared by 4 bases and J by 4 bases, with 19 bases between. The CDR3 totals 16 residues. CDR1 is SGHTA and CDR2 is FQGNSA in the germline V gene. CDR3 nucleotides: TGTGCCAGCAGCTCCCTAGATTTCTGGGGCGGCACTGAAGCTTTCTTT. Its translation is CASSSLDFWGGTEAFF.

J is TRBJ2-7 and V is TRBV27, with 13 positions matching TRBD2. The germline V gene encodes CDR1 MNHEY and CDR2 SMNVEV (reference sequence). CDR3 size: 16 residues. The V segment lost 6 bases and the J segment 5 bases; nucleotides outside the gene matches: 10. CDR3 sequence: CASSTSGGALFHEQYF. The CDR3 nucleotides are TGTGCCAGCAGCACTAGCGGGGGGGCCTTATTCCACGAGCAGTACTTC.

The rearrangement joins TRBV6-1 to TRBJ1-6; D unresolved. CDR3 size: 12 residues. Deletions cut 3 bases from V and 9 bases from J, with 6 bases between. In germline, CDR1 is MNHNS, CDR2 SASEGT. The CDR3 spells CASSDTSSPLHF. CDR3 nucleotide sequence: TGTGCCAGCAGTGACACCAGTTCACCCCTCCACTTT.

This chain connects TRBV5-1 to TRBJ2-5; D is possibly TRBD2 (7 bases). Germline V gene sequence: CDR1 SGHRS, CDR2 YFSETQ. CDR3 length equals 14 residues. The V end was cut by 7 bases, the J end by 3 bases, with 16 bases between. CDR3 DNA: TGCGCCAGCCAACTAGGGGGGGGCGAAGAGACCCAGTACTTC. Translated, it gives CASQLGGGEETQYF.

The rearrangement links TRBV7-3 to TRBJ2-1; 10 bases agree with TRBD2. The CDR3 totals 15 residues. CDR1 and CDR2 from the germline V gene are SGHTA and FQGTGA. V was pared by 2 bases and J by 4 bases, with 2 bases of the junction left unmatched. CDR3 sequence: CASSLDSGGYNEQFF. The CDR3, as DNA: TGTGCCAGCAGCTTAGATAGCGGGGGGTACAATGAGCAGTTCTTC.

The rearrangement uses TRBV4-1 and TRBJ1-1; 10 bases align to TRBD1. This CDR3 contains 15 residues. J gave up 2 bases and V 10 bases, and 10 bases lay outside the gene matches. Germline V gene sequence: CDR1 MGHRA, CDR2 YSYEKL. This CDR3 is CATSGTGVSNTEAFF. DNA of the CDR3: TGCGCCACCTCCGGGACAGGGGTTAGTAACACTGAAGCTTTCTTT.

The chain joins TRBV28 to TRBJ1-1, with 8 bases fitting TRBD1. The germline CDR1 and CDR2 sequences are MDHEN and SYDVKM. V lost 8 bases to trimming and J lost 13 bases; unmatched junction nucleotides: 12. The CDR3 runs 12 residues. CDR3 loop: CASYTPGQEVFF. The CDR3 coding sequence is TGTGCCAGCTATACTCCGGGACAGGAGGTTTTCTTT.

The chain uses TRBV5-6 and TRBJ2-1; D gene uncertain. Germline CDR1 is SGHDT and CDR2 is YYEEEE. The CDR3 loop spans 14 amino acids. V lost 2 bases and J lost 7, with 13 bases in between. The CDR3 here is CASSLRGGKNEQFF. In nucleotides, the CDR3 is TGTGCCAGCAGCTTACGTGGCGGAAAGAATGAGCAGTTCTTC.

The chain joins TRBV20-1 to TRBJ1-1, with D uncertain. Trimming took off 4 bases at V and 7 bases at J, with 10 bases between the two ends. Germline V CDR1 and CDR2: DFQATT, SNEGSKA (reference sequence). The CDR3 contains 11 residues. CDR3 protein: CSAKNTVEAFF. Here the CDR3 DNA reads TGCAGTGCTAAAAATACAGTTGAAGCTTTCTTT.

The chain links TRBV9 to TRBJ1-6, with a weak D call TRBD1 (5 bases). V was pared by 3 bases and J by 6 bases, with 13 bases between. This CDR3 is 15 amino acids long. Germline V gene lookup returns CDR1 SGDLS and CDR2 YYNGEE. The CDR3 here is CASSGGGGGNSPLHF. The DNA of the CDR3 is TGTGCCAGCAGCGGGGGGGGTGGAGGTAATTCACCCCTCCACTTT.

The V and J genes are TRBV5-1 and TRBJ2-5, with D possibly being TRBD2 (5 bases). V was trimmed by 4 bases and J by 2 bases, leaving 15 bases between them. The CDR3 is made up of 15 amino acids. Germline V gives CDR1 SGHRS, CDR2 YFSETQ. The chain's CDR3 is CASSNAGEGQETQYF. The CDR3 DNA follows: TGCGCCAGCAGCAACGCGGGCGAAGGTCAAGAGACCCAGTACTTC. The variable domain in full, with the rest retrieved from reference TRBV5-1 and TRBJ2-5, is KAGVTQTPRYLIKTRGQQVTLSCSPISGHRSVSWYQQTPGQGLQFLFEYFSETQRNKGNFPGRFSGRQFSNSRSEMNVSTLELGDSALYLCASSNAGEGQETQYFGPGTRLLVL.

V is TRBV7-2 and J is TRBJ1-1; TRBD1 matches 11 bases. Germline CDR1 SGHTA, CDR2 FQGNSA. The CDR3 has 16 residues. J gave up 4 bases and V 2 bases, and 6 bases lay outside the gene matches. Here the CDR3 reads CASSLQTGTGGTEAFF. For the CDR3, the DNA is TGTGCCAGCAGCTTACAGACCGGGACAGGGGGCACTGAAGCTTTCTTT.

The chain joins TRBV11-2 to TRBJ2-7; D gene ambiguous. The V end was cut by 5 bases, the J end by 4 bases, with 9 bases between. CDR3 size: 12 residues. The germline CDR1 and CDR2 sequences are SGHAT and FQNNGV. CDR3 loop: CASSQDRYEQYF. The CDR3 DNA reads TGTGCCAGCAGCCAGGATAGATACGAGCAGTACTTC.

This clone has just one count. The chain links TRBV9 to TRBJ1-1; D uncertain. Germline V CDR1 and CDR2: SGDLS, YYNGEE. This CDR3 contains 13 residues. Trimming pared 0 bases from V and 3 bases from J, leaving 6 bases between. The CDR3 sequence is CASSVEPYTEAFF. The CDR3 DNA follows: TGTGCCAGCAGCGTAGAGCCCTACACTGAAGCTTTCTTT.

This chain's CDR3 is CASGNRQGNTGELFF. CDR3 sequence (DNA): TGTGCTAGTGGAAACCGACAGGGAAACACCGGGGAGCTGTTTTTT. V usage is TRBV12-5 and J usage is TRBJ2-2, with TRBD1 matching 7 bases. This CDR3 has 15 amino acids. Germline CDR1 reads LGHNT; CDR2 reads FRNRAP. V was pared by 6 bases and J by 2 bases, with 6 bases of the junction left unmatched.

The CDR3 DNA reads TGCAGCGTTTATGACACCCCAACTAATGAAAAACTGTTTTTT. It is translated as CSVYDTPTNEKLFF. This chain uses TRBV29-1 with TRBJ1-4, with unresolved D. Trimming stripped 5 bases from V and 0 bases from J, with 10 bases between. The CDR3 runs to 14 residues. Germline assignment: CDR1 SQVTM and CDR2 ANQGSEA.

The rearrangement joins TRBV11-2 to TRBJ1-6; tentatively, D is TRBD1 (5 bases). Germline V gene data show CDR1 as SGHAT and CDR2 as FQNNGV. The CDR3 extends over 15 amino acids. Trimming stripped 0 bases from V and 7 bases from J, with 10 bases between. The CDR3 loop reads CASSLETVTNSPLHF. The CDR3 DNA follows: TGTGCCAGCAGCTTAGAGACAGTGACCAATTCACCCCTCCACTTT.

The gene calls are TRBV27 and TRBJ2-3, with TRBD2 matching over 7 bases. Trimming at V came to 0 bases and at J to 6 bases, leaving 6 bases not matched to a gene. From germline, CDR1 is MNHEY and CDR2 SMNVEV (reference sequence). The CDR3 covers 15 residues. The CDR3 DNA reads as TGTGCCAGCAGTTTATCGCCGGCTAGCGGCGATACGCAGTATTTT. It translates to CASSLSPASGDTQYF.

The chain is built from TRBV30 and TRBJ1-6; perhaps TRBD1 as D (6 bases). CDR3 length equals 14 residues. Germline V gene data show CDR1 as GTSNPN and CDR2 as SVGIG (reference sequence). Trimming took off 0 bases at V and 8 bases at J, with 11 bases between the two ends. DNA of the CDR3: TGTGCCTGGAGTGTCGGGGGGGGCGATTCACCCCTCCACTTT. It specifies CAWSVGGGDSPLHF.

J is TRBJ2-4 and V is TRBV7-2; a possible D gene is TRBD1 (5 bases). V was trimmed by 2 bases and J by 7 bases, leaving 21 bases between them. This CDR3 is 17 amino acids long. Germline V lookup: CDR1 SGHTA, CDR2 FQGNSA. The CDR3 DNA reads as TGTGCCAGCAGCTTAAGGCCGCTAGGGGTTGCAGGGAACATTCAGTACTTC. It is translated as CASSLRPLGVAGNIQYF.

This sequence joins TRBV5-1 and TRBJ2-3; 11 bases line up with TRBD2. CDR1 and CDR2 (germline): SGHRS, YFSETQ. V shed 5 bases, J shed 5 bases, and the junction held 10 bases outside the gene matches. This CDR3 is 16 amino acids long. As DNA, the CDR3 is TGCGCCAGCAGGTCATACCTAGCGGGGGGCGGAGATACGCAGTATTTT. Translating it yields CASRSYLAGGGDTQYF.

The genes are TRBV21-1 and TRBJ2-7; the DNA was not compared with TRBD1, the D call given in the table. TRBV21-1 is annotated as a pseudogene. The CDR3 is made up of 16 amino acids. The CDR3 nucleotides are TGTGCCAGCAGCAAAATAACAGGGGGGAGGGGATACGAGCAGTACTTC. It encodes CASSKITGGRGYEQYF.

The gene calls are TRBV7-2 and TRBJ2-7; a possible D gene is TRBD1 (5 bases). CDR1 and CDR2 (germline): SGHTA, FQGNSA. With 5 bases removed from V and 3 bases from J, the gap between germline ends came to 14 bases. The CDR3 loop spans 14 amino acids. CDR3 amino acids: CASSANWQGYEQYF. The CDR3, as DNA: TGTGCCAGCAGCGCTAATTGGCAGGGCTACGAGCAGTACTTC.

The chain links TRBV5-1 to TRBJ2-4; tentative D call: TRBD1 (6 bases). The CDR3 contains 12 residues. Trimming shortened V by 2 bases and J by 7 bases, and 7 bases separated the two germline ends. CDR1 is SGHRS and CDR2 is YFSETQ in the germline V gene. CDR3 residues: CASSLTGNIQYF. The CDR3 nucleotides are TGCGCCAGCAGCTTAACAGGGAACATTCAGTACTTC. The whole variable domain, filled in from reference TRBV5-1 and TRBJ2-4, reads KAGVTQTPRYLIKTRGQQVTLSCSPISGHRSVSWYQQTPGQGLQFLFEYFSETQRNKGNFPGRFSGRQFSNSRSEMNVSTLELGDSALYLCASSLTGNIQYFGAGTRLSVL.

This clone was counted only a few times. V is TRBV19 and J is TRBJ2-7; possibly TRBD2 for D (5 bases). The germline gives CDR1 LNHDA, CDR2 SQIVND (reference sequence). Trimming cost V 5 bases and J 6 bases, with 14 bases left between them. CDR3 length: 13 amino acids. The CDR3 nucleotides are TGTGCCAGTAGTCCCGACGGCGGGCGCGAGCAGTACTTC. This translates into CASSPDGGREQYF.